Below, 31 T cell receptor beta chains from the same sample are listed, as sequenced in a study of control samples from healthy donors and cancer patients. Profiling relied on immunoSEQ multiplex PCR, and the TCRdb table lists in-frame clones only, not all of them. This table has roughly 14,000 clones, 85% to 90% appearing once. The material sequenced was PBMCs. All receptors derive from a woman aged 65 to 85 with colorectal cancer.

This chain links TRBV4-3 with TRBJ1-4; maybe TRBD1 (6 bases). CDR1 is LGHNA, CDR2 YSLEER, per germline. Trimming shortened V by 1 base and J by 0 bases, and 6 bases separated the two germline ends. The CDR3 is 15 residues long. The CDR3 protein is CASSQGTATNEKLFF. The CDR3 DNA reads TGCGCCAGCAGCCAAGGGACAGCAACTAATGAAAAACTGTTTTTT.

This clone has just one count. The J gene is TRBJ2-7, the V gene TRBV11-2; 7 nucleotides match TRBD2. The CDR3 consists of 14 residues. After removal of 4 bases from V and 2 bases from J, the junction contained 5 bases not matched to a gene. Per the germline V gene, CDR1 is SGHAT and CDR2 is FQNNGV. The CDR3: CASSSRGGTYEQYF. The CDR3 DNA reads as TGTGCCAGCAGCTCCCGGGGAGGGACCTACGAGCAGTACTTC. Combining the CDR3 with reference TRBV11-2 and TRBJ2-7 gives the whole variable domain EAGVAQSPRYKIIEKRQSVAFWCNPISGHATLYWYQQILGQGPKLLIQFQNNGVVDDSQLPKDRFSAERLKGVDSTLKIQPAKLEDSAVYLCASSSRGGTYEQYFGPGTRLTVT.

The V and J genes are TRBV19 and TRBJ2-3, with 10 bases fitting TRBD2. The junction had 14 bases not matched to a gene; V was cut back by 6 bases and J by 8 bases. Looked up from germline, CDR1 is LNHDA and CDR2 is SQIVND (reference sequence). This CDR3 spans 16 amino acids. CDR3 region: CASRVGTSEPRGTQYF. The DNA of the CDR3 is TGTGCCAGTAGAGTAGGGACTAGCGAGCCGAGGGGTACGCAGTATTTT.

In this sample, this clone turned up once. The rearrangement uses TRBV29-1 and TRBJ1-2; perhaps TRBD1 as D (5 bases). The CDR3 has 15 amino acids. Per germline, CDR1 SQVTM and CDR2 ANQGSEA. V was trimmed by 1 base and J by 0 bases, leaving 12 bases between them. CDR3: CSVEGGEMANYGYTF. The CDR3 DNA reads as TGCAGCGTTGAAGGGGGCGAAATGGCTAACTATGGCTACACCTTC.

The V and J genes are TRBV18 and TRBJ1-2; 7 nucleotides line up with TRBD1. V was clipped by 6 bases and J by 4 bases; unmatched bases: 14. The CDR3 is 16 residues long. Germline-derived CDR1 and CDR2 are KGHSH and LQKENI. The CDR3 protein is CASSSRGGGEGYGYTF. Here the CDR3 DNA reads TGTGCCAGCTCGTCACGCGGAGGGGGCGAGGGCTATGGCTACACCTTC.

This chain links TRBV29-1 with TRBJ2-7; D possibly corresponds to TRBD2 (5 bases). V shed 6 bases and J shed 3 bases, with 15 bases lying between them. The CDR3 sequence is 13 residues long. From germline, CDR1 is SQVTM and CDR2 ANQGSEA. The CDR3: CSVAGLPHYEQYF. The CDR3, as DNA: TGCAGCGTGGCGGGCCTTCCTCACTACGAGCAGTACTTC.

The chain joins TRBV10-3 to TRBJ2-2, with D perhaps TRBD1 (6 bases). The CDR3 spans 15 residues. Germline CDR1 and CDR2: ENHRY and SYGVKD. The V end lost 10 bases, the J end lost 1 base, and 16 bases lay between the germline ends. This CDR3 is CATLDSTGNTGELFF. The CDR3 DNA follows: TGTGCCACCTTGGACTCGACAGGGAACACCGGGGAGCTGTTTTTT.

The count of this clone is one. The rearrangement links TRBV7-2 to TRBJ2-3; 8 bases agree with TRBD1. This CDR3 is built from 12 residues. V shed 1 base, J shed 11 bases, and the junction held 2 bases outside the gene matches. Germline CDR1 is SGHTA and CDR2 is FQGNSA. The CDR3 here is CASSLVQGEQYF. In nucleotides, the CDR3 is TGTGCCAGCAGCTTAGTACAGGGGGAGCAGTATTTT.

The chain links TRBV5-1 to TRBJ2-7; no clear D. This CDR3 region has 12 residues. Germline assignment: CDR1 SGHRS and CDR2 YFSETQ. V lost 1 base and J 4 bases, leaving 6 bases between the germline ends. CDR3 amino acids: CASSLSSYEQYF. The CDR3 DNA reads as TGCGCCAGCAGCTTGTCGTCGTACGAGCAGTACTTC.

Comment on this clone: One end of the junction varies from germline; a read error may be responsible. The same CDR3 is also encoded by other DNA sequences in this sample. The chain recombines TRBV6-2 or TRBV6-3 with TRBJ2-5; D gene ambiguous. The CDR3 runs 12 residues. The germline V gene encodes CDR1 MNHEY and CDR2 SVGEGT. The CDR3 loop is CASSNPTETQYF. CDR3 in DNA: TGTGCCAGCAGTAACCCCACAGAGACTCAGTACTTC.

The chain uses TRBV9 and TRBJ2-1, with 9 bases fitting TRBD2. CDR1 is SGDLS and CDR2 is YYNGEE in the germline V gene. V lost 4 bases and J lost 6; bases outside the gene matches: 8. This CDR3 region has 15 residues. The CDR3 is CASSPGTSSANEQFF. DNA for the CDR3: TGTGCCAGCAGCCCCGGGACTAGCAGCGCCAATGAGCAGTTCTTC.

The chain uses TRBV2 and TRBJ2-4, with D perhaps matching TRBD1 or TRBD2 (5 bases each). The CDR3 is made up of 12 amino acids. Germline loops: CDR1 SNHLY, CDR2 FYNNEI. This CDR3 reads CAGGTSKNIQYF. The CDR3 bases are TGTGCAGGTGGGACCAGCAAAAACATTCAGTACTTC.

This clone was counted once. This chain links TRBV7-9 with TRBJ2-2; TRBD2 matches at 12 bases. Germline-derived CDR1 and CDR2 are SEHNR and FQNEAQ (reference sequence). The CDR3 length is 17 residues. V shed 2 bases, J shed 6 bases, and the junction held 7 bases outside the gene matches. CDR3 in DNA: TGTGCCAGCAGCTTAAACGAAGCTAGCGGGAGGGCCGGGGAGCTGTTTTTT. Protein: CASSLNEASGRAGELFF. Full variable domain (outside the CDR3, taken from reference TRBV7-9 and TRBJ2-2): DTGVSQNPRHKITKRGQNVTFRCDPISEHNRLYWYRQTLGQGPEFLTYFQNEAQLEKSRLLSDRFSAERPKGSFSTLEIQRTEQGDSAMYLCASSLNEASGRAGELFFGEGSRLTVL.

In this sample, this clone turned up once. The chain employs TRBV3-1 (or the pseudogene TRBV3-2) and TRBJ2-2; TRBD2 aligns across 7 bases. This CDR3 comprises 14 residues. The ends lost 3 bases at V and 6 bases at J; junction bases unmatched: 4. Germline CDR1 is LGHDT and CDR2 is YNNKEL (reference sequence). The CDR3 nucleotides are TGTGCCAGCAGCCAGTCCGCGGGGGCCGGGGAGCTGTTTTTT. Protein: CASSQSAGAGELFF.

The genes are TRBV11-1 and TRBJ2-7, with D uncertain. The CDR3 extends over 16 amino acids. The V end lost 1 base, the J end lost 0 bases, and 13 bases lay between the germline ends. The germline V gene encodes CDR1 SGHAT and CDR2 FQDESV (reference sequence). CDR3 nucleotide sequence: TGTGCCAGCAGCTTAGTTTCCGATATGAGCTCCTACGAGCAGTACTTC. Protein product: CASSLVSDMSSYEQYF.

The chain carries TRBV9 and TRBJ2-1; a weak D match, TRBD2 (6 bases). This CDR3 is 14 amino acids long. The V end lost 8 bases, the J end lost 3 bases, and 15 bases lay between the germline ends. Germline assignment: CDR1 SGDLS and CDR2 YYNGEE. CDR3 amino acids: CASNILGGYNEQFF. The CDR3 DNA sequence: TGTGCCAGTAACATTTTGGGGGGCTACAATGAGCAGTTCTTC.

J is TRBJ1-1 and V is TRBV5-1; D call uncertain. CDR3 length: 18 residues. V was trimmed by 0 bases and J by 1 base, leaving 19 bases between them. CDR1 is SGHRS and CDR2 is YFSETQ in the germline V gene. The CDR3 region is CASSLDGVQSLKNTEAFF. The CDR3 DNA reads TGCGCCAGCAGCTTGGATGGGGTGCAATCATTAAAGAACACTGAAGCTTTCTTT.

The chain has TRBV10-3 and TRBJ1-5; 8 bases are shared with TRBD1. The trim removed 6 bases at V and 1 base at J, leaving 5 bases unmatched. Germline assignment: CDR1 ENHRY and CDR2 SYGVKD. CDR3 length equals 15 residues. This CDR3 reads CAISPTGVSNQPQHF. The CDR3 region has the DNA TGTGCCATCAGCCCGACAGGGGTGAGCAATCAGCCCCAGCATTTT.

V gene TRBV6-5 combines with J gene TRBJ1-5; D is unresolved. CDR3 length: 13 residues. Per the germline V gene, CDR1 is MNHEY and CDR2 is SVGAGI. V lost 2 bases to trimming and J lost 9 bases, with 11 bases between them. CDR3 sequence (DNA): TGTGCCAGCAGTTACGAGCCCTGGGGGCCCCAGCATTTT. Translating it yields CASSYEPWGPQHF.

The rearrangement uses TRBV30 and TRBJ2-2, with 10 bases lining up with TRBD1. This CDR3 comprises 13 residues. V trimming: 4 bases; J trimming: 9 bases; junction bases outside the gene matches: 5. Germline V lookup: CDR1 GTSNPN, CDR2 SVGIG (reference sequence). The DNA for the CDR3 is TGTGCCTGGACCCGACAGGGGGCGCGGGAGCTGTTTTTT. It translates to CAWTRQGARELFF. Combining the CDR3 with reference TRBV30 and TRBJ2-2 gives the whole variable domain SQTIHQWPATLVQPVGSPLSLECTVEGTSNPNLYWYRQAAGRGLQLLFYSVGIGQISSEVPQNLSASRPQDRQFILSSKKLLLSDSGFYLCAWTRQGARELFFGEGSRLTVL.

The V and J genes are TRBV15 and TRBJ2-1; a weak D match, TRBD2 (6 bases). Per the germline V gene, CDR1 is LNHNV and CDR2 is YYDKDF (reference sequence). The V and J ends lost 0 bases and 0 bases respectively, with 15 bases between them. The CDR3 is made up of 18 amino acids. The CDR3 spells CATSRDSPRGSSYNEQFF. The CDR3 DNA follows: TGTGCCACCAGCAGAGATAGCCCGCGGGGAAGCTCCTACAATGAGCAGTTCTTC.

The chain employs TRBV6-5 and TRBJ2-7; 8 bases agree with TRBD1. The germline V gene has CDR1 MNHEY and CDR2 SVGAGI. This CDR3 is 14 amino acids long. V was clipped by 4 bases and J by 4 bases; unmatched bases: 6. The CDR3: CASSFRDRYYEQYF. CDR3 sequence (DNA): TGTGCCAGCAGTTTCCGGGACAGGTATTACGAGCAGTACTTC.

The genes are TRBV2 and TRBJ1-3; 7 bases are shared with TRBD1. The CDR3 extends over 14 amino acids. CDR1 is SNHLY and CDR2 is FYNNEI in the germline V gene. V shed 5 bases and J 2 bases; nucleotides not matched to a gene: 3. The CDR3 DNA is TGTGCCAGCAGTCCAGGGGGAACTGGAAACACCATATATTTT. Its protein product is CASSPGGTGNTIYF.

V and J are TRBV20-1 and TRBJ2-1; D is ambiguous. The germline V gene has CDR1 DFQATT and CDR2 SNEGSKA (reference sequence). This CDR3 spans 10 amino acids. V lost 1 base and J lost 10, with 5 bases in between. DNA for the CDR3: TGCAGTGCTAGAGTCGACGAGCAGTTCTTC. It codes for CSARVDEQFF.

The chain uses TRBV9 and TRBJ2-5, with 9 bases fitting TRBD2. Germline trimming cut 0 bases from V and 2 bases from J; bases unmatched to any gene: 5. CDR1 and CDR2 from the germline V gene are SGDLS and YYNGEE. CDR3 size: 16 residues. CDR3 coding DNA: TGTGCCAGCAGCGTAGGAAATAGCGGGGGACAAGAGACCCAGTACTTC. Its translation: CASSVGNSGGQETQYF.

CDR3 DNA sequence: TGTGCCAGCAGTTTAGAGGGACAGGGGTCCTTCTATGGCTACACCTTC. It encodes CASSLEGQGSFYGYTF. The chain uses TRBV27 and TRBJ1-2, with 10 nucleotides matching TRBD1. V lost 2 bases, J lost 4 bases, and 7 bases stayed unmatched. The CDR3 contains 16 residues. Germline-derived CDR1 and CDR2 are MNHEY and SMNVEV (reference sequence).

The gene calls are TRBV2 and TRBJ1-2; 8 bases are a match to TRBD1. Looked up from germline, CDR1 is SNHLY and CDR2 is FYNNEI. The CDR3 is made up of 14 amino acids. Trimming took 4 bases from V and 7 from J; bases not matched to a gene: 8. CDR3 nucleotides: TGTGCCAGCAGTGTCGGACAGGGTGACGCTGGCTACACCTTC. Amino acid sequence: CASSVGQGDAGYTF.

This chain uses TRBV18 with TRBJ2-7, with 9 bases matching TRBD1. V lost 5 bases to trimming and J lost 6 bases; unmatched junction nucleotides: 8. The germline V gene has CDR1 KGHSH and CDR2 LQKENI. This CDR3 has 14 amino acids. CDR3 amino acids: CASSSRTGEGEQYF. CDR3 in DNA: TGTGCCAGCTCATCCCGGACAGGGGAAGGCGAGCAGTACTTC.

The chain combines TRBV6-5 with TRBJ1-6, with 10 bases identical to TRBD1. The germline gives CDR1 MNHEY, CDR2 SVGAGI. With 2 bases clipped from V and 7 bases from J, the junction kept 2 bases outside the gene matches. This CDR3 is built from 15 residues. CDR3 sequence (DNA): TGTGCCAGCAGTTACGTGGGACAGGGGAATTCACCCCTCCACTTT. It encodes CASSYVGQGNSPLHF.

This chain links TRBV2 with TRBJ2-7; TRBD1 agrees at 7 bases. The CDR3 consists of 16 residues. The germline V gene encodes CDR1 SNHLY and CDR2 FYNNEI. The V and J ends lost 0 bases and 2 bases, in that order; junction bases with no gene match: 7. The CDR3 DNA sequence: TGTGCCAGCAGTGAAGCAGTTCCAGGGGGACCCTACGAGCAGTACTTC. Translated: CASSEAVPGGPYEQYF.

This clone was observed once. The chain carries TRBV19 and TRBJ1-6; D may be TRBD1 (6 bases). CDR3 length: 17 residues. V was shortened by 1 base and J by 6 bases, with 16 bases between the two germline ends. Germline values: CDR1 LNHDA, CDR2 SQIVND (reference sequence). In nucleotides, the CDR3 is TGTGCCAGTAGTATAGGTCTACAGGGCGGACGTAATTCACCCCTCCACTTT. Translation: CASSIGLQGGRNSPLHF.